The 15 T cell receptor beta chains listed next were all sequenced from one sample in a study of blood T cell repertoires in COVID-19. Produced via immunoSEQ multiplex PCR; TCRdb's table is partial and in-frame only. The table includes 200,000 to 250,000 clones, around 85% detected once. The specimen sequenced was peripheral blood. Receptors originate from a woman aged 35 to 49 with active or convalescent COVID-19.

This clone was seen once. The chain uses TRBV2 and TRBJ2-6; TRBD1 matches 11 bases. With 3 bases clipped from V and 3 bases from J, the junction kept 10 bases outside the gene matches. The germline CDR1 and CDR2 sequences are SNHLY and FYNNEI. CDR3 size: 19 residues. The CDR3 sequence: CASSDPAGTGGFGANVLTF. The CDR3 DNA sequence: TGTGCCAGCAGTGATCCCGCAGGGACAGGGGGTTTTGGGGCCAACGTCCTGACTTTC. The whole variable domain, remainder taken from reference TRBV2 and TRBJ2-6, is EPEVTQTPSHQVTQMGQEVILRCVPISNHLYFYWYRQILGQKVEFLVSFYNNEISEKSEIFDDQFSVERPDGSNFTLKIRSTKLEDSAMYFCASSDPAGTGGFGANVLTFGAGSRLTVL.

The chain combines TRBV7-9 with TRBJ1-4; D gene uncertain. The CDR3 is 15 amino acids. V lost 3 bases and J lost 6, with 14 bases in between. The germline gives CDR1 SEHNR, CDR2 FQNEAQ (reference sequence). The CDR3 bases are TGTGCCAGCAGCTTGGTCGGCGGGAGGGATGAAAAACTGTTTTTT. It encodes CASSLVGGRDEKLFF.

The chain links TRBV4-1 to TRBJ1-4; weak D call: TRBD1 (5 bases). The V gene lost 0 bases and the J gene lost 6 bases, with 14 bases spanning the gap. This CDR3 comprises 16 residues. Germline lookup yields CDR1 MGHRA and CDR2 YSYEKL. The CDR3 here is CASSQDTQGGHEKLFF. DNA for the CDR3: TGCGCCAGCAGCCAAGATACGCAGGGTGGACATGAAAAACTGTTTTTT.

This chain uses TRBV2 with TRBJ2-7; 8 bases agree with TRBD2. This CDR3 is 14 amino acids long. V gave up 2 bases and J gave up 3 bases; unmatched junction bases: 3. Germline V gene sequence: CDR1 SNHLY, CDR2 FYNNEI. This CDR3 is CASSETGGDYEQYV. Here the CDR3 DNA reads TGTGCCAGCAGTGAAACCGGGGGGGACTACGAGCAGTACGTC.

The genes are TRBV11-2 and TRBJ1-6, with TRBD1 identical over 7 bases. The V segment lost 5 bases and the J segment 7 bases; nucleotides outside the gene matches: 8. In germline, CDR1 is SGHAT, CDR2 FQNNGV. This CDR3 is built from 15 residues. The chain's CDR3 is CASSVTGTDNSPLHF. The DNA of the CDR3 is TGTGCCAGCAGCGTCACCGGGACAGACAATTCACCCCTCCACTTT.

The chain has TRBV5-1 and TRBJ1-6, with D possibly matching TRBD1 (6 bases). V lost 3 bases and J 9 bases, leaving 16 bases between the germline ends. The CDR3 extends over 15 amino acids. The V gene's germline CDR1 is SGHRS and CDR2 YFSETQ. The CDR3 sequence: CASSWEGQVGSPLHF. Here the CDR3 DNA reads TGCGCCAGCAGCTGGGAGGGACAAGTAGGTTCACCCCTCCACTTT.

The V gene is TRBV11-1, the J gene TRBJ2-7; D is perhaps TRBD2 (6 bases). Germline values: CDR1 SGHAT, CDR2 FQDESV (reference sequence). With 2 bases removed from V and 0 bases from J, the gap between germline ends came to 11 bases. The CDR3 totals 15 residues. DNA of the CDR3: TGTGCCAGCAGCTTAACGGACGGGAGCTCCTACGAGCAGTACGTC. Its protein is CASSLTDGSSYEQYV.

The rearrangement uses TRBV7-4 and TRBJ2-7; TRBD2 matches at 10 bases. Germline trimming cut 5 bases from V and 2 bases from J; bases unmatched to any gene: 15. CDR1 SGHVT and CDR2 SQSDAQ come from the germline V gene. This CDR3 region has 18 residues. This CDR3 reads CASSTLMPRTSGPYEQYF. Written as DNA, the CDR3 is TGTGCCAGCAGCACACTCATGCCCCGGACTAGCGGCCCCTACGAGCAGTACTTC. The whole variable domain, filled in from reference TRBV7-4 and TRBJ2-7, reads GAGVSQSPRYKVAKRGRDVALRCDSISGHVTLYWYRQTLGQGSEVLTYSQSDAQRDKSGRPSGRFSAERPERSVSTLKIQRTEQGDSAVYLCASSTLMPRTSGPYEQYFGPGTRLTVT.

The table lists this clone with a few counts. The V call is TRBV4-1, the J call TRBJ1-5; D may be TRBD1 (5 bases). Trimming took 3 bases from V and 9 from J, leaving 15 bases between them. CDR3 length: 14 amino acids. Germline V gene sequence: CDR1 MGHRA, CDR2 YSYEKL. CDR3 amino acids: CASSQADTLLPQHF. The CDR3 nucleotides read TGCGCCAGCAGCCAGGCGGACACCCTCCTGCCCCAGCATTTT.

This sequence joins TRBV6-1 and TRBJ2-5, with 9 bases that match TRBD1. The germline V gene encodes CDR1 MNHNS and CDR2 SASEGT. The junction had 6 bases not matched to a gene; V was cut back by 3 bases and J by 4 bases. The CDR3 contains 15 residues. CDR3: CASSDRDRVGETQYF. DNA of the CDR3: TGTGCCAGCAGTGACCGGGACAGGGTGGGAGAGACCCAGTACTTC.

CDR3 protein: CASSQSYEAFF. In DNA form, the CDR3 reads TGCGCCAGCAGCCAAAGCTATGAAGCTTTCTTT. This sequence joins TRBV4-1 and TRBJ1-1, with D unresolved. This CDR3 is built from 11 residues. Trimming took 2 bases from V and 7 from J, leaving 5 bases between them. Germline values: CDR1 MGHRA, CDR2 YSYEKL.

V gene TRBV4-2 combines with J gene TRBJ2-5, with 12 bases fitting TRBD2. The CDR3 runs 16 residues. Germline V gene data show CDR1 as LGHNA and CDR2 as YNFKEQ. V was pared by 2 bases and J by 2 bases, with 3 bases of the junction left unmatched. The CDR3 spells CASSQRTSGAQETQYF. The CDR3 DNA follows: TGTGCCAGCAGCCAAAGGACTAGCGGGGCACAAGAGACCCAGTACTTC.

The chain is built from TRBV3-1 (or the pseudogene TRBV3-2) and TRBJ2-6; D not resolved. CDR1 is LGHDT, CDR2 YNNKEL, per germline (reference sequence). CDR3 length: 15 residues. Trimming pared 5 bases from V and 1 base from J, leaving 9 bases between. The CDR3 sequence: CASSGTRSGANVLTF. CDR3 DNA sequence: TGTGCCAGCAGCGGTACGCGATCTGGGGCCAACGTCCTGACTTTC.

As DNA, the CDR3 is TGTGCCAGCAGTTACGTAGCCCCCGGGGAGCTGTTTTTT. It is translated as CASSYVAPGELFF. This chain connects TRBV9 to TRBJ2-2; D is undetermined. The V end lost 5 bases, the J end lost 6 bases, and 11 bases lay between the germline ends. Germline V gene lookup returns CDR1 SGDLS and CDR2 YYNGEE. The CDR3 contains 13 residues. Full variable domain (rest looked up from reference TRBV9 and TRBJ2-2): DSGVTQTPKHLITATGQRVTLRCSPRSGDLSVYWYQQSLDQGLQFLIQYYNGEERAKGNILERFSAQQFPDLHSELNLSSLELGDSALYFCASSYVAPGELFFGEGSRLTVL.

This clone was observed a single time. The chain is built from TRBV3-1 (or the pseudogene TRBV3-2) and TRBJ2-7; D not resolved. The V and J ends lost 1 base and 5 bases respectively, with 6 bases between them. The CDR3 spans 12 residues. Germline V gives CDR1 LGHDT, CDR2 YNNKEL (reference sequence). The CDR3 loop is CASSQVQNEQYF. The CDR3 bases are TGTGCCAGCAGCCAAGTTCAGAACGAGCAGTACTTC.